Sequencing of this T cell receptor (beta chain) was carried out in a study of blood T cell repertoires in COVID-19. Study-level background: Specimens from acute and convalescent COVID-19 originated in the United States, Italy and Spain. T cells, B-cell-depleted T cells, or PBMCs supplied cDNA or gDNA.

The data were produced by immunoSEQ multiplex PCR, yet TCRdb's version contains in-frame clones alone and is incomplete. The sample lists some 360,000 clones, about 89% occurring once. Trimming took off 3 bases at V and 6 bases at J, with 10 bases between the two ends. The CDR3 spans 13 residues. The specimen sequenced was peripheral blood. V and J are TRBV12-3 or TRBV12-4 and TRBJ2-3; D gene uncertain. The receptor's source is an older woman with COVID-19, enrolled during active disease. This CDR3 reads CASSFAWSDTQYF. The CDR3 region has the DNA TGTGCCAGCAGTTTTGCATGGAGCGATACGCAGTATTTT.